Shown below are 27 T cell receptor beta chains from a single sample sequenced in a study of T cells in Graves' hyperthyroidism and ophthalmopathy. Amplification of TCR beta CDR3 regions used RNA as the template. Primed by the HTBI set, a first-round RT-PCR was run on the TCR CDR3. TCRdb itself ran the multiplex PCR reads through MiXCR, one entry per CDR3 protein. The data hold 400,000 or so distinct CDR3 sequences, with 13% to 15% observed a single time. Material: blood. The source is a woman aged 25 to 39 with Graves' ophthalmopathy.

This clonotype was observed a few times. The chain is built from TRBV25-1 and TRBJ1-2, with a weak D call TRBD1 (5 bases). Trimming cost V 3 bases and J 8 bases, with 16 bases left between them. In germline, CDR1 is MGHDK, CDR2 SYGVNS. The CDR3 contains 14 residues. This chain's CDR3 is CASSDPGDPRGYTF. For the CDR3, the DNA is TGTGCCAGCAGTGATCCGGGGGACCCTAGAGGCTACACCTTC.

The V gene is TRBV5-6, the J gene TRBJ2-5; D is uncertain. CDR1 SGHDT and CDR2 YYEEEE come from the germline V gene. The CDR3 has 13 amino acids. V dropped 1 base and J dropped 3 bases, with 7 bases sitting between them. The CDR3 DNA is TGTGCCAGCAGCTTGAGGGCGGAAGAGACCCAGTACTTC. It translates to CASSLRAEETQYF.

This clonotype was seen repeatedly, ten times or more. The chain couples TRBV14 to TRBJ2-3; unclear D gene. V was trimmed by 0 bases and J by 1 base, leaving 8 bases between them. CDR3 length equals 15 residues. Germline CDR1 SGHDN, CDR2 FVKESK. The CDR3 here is CASSQDLVRTDTQYF. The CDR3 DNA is TGTGCCAGCAGCCAAGATTTGGTGCGCACAGATACGCAGTATTTT.

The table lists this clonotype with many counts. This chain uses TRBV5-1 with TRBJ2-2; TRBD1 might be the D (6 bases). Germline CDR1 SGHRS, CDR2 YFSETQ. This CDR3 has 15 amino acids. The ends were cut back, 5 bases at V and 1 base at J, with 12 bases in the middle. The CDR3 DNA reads TGCGCCAGCAGGGGGGACAACGTGAACACCGGGGAGCTGTTTTTT. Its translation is CASRGDNVNTGELFF.

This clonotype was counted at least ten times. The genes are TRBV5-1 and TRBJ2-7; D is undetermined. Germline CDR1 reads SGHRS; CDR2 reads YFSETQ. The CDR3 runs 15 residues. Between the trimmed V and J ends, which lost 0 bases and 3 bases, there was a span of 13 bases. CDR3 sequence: CASSLGPGPLYEQYF. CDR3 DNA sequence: TGCGCCAGCAGCTTGGGTCCAGGACCCCTCTACGAGCAGTACTTC.

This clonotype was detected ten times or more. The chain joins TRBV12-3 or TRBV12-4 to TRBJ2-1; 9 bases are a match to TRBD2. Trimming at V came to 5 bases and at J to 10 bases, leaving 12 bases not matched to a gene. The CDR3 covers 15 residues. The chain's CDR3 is CASSPYAGGPGEQFF. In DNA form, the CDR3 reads TGTGCCAGCAGTCCCTACGCGGGGGGGCCGGGAGAGCAGTTCTTC.

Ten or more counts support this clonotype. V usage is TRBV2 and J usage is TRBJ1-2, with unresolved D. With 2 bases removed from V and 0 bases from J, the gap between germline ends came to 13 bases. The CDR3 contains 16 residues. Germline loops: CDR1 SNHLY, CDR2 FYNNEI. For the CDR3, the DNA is TGTGCCAGCAGTGAATTTAGGCCGATAGCTAACTATGGCTACACCTTC. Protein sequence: CASSEFRPIANYGYTF.

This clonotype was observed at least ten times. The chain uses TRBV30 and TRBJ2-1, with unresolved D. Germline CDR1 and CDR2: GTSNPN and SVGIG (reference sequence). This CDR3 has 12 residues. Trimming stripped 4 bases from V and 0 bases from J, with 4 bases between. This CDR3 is CAWKGSYNEQFF. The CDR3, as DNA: TGTGCCTGGAAGGGCTCCTACAATGAGCAGTTCTTC.

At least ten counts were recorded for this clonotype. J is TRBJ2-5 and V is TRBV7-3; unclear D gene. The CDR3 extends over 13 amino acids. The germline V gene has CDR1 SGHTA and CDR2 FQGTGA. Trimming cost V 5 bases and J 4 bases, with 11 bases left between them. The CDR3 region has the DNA TGTGCCAGCAGCCCCCGAAATCGAGAGACCCAGTACTTC. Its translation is CASSPRNRETQYF.

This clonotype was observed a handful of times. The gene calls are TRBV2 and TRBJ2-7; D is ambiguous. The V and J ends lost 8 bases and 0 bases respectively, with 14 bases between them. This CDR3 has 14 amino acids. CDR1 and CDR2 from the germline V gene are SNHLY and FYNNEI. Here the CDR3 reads CASESSASSYEQYF. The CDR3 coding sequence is TGTGCCAGCGAAAGTTCGGCAAGCTCCTACGAGCAGTACTTC.

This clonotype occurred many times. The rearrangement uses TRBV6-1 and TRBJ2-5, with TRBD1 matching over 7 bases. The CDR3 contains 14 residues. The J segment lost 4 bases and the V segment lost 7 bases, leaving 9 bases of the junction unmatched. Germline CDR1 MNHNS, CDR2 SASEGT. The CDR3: CASTDSRGRETQYF. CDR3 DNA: TGTGCCAGCACCGATTCGAGGGGGCGAGAGACCCAGTACTTC.

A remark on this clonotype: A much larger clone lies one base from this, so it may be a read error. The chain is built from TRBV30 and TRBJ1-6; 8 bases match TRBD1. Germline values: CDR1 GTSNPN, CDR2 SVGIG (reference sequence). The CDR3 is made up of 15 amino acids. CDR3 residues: CAWSVLQGGGSPLYF. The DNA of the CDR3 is TGTGCCTGGAGTGTGTTACAGGGGGGAGGTTCACCCCTCTACTTT.

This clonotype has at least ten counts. CDR3 in amino acids: CASSSGLGGLSETQYF. The CDR3 coding sequence is TGTGCCAGCAGCTCCGGTTTGGGCGGACTCTCAGAGACCCAGTACTTC. The chain links TRBV7-8 to TRBJ2-5, with D possibly matching TRBD2 (5 bases). V lost 4 bases to trimming and J lost 4 bases, with 19 bases between them. Germline assignment: CDR1 SGHVS and CDR2 FQNEAQ. The CDR3 is made up of 16 amino acids.

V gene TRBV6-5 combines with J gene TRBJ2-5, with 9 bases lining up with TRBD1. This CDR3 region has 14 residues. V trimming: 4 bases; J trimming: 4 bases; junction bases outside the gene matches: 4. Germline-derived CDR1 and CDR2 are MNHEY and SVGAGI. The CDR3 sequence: CASSFPDRGETQYF. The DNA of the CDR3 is TGTGCCAGCAGTTTCCCGGACAGGGGAGAGACCCAGTACTTC.

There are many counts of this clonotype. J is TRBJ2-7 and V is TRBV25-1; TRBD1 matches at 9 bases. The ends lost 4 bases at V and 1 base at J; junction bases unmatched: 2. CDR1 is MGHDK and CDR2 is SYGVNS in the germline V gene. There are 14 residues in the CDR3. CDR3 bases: TGTGCCAGCAGTGGAGGGACAGGGTCCTACGAGCAGTACTTC. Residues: CASSGGTGSYEQYF.

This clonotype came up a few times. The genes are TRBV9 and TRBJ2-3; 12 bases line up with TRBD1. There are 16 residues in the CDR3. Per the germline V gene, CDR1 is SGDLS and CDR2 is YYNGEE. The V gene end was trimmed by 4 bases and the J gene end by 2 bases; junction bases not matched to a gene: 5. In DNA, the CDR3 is TGTGCCAGCAGCTTCCGGGACAGGGGGCTCACAGATACGCAGTATTTT. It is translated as CASSFRDRGLTDTQYF.

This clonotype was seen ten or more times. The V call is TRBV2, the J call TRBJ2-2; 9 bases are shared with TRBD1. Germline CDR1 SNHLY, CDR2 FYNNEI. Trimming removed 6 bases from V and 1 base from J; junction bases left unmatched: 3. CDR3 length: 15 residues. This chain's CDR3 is CASRGQGLNTGELFF. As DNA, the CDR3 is TGTGCCAGCAGAGGACAGGGGTTGAACACCGGGGAGCTGTTTTTT.

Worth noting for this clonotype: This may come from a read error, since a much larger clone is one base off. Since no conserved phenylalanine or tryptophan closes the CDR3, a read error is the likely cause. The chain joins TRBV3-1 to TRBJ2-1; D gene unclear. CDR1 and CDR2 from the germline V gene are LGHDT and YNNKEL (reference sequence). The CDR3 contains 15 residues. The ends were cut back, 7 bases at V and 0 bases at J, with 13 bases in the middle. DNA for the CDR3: TGTGCCAGCACCCTCTCCTTTCACTCCTACAATGAGCAGTTCCTC. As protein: CASTLSFHSYNEQFL.

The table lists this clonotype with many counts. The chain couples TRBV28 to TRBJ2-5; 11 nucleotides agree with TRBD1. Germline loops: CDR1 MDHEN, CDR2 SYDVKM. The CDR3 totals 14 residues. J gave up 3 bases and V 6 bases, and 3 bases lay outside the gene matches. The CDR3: CASRDRGPEETQYF. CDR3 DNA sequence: TGTGCCAGCAGGGACAGGGGGCCCGAAGAGACCCAGTACTTC.

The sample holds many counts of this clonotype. Here the CDR3 reads CASRDYYSYEQYF. The CDR3 DNA follows: TGTGCCAGTCGGGACTACTATTCCTACGAGCAGTACTTC. The rearrangement joins TRBV7-9 to TRBJ2-7; TRBD2 agrees at 7 bases. CDR3 length: 13 amino acids. Germline CDR1 is SEHNR and CDR2 is FQNEAQ (reference sequence). The ends lost 9 bases at V and 1 base at J; junction bases unmatched: 6.

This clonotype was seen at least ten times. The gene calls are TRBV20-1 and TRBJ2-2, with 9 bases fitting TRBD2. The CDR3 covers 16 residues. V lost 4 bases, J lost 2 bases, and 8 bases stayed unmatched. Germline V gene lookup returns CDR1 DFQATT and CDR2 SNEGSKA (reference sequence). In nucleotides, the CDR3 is TGCAGTGCTACCCCGAATAGCGGGGGCAACACCGGGGAGCTGTTTTTT. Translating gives CSATPNSGGNTGELFF.

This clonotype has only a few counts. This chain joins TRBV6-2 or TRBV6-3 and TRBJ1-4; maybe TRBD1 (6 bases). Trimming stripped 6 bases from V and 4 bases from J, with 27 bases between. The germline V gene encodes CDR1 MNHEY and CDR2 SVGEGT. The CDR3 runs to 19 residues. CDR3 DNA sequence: TGTGCCAGCAGATCGCTAGCGGACGGGGGGCGACTGGGTAATGAAAAACTGTTTTTT. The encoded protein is CASRSLADGGRLGNEKLFF.

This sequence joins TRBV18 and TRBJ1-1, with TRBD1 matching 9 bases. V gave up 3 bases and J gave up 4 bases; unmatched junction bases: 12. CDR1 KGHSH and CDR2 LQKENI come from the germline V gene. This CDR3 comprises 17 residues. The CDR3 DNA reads TGTGCCAGCTCACCCCGCGGACAGGGGTCTTGGGGCACTGAAGCTTTCTTT. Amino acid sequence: CASSPRGQGSWGTEAFF.

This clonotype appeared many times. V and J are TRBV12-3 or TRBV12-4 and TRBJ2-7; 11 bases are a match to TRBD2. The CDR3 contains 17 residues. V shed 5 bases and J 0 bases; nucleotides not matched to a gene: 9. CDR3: CASSPVVAGGSSYEQYF. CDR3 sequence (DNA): TGTGCCAGCAGTCCCGTCGTAGCGGGGGGGAGCTCCTACGAGCAGTACTTC.

The CDR3, as DNA: TGTGCCAGCAGCCCGGGGGCCAGGGCCTACGAGCAGTACTTC. This encodes CASSPGARAYEQYF. The J gene is TRBJ2-7, the V gene TRBV11-2; TRBD1 or TRBD2 may be the D gene (6 bases each). The CDR3 spans 14 residues. V lost 5 bases and J lost 2, with 13 bases in between. The germline CDR1 and CDR2 sequences are SGHAT and FQNNGV.

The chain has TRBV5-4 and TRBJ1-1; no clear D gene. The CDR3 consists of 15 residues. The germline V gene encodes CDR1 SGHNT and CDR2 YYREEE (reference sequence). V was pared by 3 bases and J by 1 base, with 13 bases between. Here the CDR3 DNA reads TGTGCCAGCAGCTCCCCGCGGGAGTCGAACACTGAAGCTTTCTTT. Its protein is CASSSPRESNTEAFF. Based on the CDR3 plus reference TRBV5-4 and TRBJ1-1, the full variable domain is ETGVTQSPTHLIKTRGQQVTLRCSSQSGHNTVSWYQQALGQGPQFIFQYYREEENGRGNFPPRFSGLQFPNYSSELNVNALELDDSALYLCASSSPRESNTEAFFGQGTRLTVV.

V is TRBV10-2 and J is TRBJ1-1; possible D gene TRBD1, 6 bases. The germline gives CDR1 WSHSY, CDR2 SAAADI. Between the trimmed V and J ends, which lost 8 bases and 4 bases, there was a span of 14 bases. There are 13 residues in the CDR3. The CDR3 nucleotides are TGCGCCAGCGTGGACAGTGGGGCCACTGAAGCTTTCTTT. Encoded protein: CASVDSGATEAFF.